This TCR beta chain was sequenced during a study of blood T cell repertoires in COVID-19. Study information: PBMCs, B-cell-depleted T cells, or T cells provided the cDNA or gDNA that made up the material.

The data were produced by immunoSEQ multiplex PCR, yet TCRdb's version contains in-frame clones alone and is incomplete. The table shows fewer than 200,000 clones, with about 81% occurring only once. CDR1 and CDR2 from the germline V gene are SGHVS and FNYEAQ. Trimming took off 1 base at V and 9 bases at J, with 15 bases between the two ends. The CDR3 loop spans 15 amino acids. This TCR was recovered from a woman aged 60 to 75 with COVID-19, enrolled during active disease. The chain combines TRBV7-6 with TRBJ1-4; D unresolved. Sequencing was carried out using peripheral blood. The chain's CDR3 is CASSLESGPHQKLFF. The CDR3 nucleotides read TGTGCCAGCAGCTTAGAATCTGGGCCCCATCAAAAACTGTTTTTT. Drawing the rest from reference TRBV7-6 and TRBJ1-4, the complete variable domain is GAGVSQSPRYKVTKRGQDVALRCDPISGHVSLYWYRQALGQGPEFLTYFNYEAQQDKSGLPNDRFSAERPEGSISTLTIQRTEQRDSAMYRCASSLESGPHQKLFFGSGTQLSVL.